These 31 T cell receptor beta chains were all obtained from the same sample, sequenced in a study of blood T cell repertoires in COVID-19. Clones were sequenced by immunoSEQ multiplex PCR, and TCRdb holds only the in-frame ones, with some missing. Of 70,000 or so clones listed, over 75% were seen once; the top ten hold 5% to 5.5%. The specimen was peripheral blood. These TCRs come from a woman under 30 with acute or convalescent COVID-19.

The chain is built from TRBV11-3 and TRBJ2-1; TRBD1 matches at 9 bases. The CDR3 loop spans 17 amino acids. Germline V CDR1 and CDR2: SGHNT, YENEEA. Germline trimming cut 5 bases from V and 5 bases from J; bases unmatched to any gene: 13. This chain's CDR3 is CASSKTGTGSPDNEQFF. In nucleotides, the CDR3 is TGTGCCAGCAGCAAAACCGGGACAGGGTCTCCAGACAATGAGCAGTTCTTC.

The chain employs TRBV30 and TRBJ2-3; 8 bases match TRBD2. The V and J ends lost 4 bases and 5 bases, in that order; junction bases with no gene match: 11. The CDR3 contains 15 residues. Germline V lookup: CDR1 GTSNPN, CDR2 SVGIG (reference sequence). CDR3 amino acids: CAWNQGLEYRDTQYF. CDR3 DNA sequence: TGTGCCTGGAATCAGGGACTAGAGTATAGAGATACGCAGTATTTT.

This chain uses TRBV28 with TRBJ1-3, with D tentatively TRBD1 (5 bases). Germline V gives CDR1 MDHEN, CDR2 SYDVKM. V lost 4 bases to trimming and J lost 4 bases, with 11 bases between them. The CDR3 contains 14 residues. As DNA, the CDR3 is TGTGCCAGCAGTTGGGGGGTTTCGGGAAACACCATATATTTT. It encodes CASSWGVSGNTIYF.

This clone has a single count. The rearrangement links TRBV12-3 or TRBV12-4 to TRBJ1-1; D perhaps matches TRBD1 (6 bases). This CDR3 has 13 residues. V was cut by 5 bases and J by 3 bases, with 10 bases left in between. In nucleotides, the CDR3 is TGTGCCAGCAGTAAAGACAGGTACACTGAAGCTTTCTTT. This gives the protein CASSKDRYTEAFF.

V usage is TRBV7-2 and J usage is TRBJ2-7; the match to TRBD2 covers 11 bases. The CDR3 length is 15 residues. J gave up 2 bases and V 6 bases, and 6 bases lay outside the gene matches. Looked up from germline, CDR1 is SGHTA and CDR2 is FQGNSA. The chain's CDR3 is CASRKRLAGPYEQYF. DNA for the CDR3: TGTGCCAGCAGAAAAAGACTAGCGGGACCCTACGAGCAGTACTTC.

The V call is TRBV2, the J call TRBJ2-7; possibly TRBD1 for D (5 bases). The length of the CDR3 is 12 residues. Trimming cost V 5 bases and J 2 bases, with 7 bases left between them. Germline lookup yields CDR1 SNHLY and CDR2 FYNNEI. The CDR3: CASSKDTYEQYF. The DNA of the CDR3 is TGTGCCAGCAGTAAGGACACCTACGAGCAGTACTTC.

The V gene is TRBV7-9, the J gene TRBJ2-7; D not resolved. The V end lost 4 bases, the J end lost 4 bases, and 8 bases lay between the germline ends. The CDR3 is 12 amino acids. Germline loops: CDR1 SEHNR, CDR2 FQNEAQ (reference sequence). The CDR3 bases are TGTGCCAGCAGCTCCTCACTGTACGAGCAGTACTTC. This gives the protein CASSSSLYEQYF. The variable domain in full, with the rest retrieved from reference TRBV7-9 and TRBJ2-7, is DTGVSQNPRHKITKRGQNVTFRCDPISEHNRLYWYRQTLGQGPEFLTYFQNEAQLEKSRLLSDRFSAERPKGSFSTLEIQRTEQGDSAMYLCASSSSLYEQYFGPGTRLTVT.

This chain links TRBV19 with TRBJ1-5, with D tentatively TRBD1 (6 bases). Trimming took off 4 bases at V and 5 bases at J, with 15 bases between the two ends. The germline V gene has CDR1 LNHDA and CDR2 SQIVND (reference sequence). This CDR3 has 15 residues. The CDR3 bases are TGTGCCAGTAGTAAGGTGGGGGCTCAGGATCAGCCCCAGCATTTT. Protein product: CASSKVGAQDQPQHF.

The V and J genes are TRBV28 and TRBJ1-5; 9 bases line up with TRBD1. The CDR3 loop spans 17 amino acids. The junction had 9 bases not matched to a gene; V was cut back by 6 bases and J by 0 bases. CDR1 is MDHEN and CDR2 is SYDVKM in the germline V gene. Written as DNA, the CDR3 is TGTGCCAGCAGGCCGCCGGGACAGGGATATAGCAATCAGCCCCAGCATTTT. This encodes CASRPPGQGYSNQPQHF. The full variable domain, its missing parts supplied by reference TRBV28 and TRBJ1-5, is DVKVTQSSRYLVKRTGEKVFLECVQDMDHENMFWYRQDPGLGLRLIYFSYDVKMKEKGDIPEGYSVSREKKERFSLILESASTNQTSMYLCASRPPGQGYSNQPQHFGDGTRLSIL.

The gene calls are TRBV5-1 and TRBJ2-2, with TRBD1 matching over 10 bases. Trimming removed 0 bases from V and 10 bases from J; junction bases left unmatched: 6. The CDR3 totals 15 residues. Per the germline V gene, CDR1 is SGHRS and CDR2 is YFSETQ. The CDR3 nucleotides read TGCGCCAGCAGCTTGGGGGCCGGGACAGGGGAGGAGCTGTTTTTT. The encoded protein is CASSLGAGTGEELFF.

The V gene is TRBV7-8, the J gene TRBJ2-5; 8 bases fit TRBD1. The J segment lost 5 bases and the V segment lost 3 bases, leaving 8 bases of the junction unmatched. This CDR3 is 15 amino acids long. Germline V gene sequence: CDR1 SGHVS, CDR2 FQNEAQ. CDR3 loop: CASSFFQGARETQYF. The CDR3 DNA sequence: TGTGCCAGCAGCTTCTTTCAGGGGGCTCGGGAGACCCAGTACTTC.

This clone was seen a handful of times. The V call is TRBV6-2 or TRBV6-3, the J call TRBJ1-5; D not resolved. The V end was cut by 1 base, the J end by 5 bases, with 9 bases between. The germline V gene encodes CDR1 MNHEY and CDR2 SVGEGT. This CDR3 is 14 amino acids long. CDR3 loop: CASSYFSRDQPQHF. The CDR3 coding sequence is TGTGCCAGCAGTTACTTTTCGCGCGATCAGCCCCAGCATTTT.

Turning to this clone: In the same sample, other DNA sequences code for this CDR3. V usage is TRBV7-2 and J usage is TRBJ2-3; a possible D gene is TRBD2 (6 bases). Germline V gene data show CDR1 as SGHTA and CDR2 as FQGNSA. The V end lost 1 base, the J end lost 0 bases, and 8 bases lay between the germline ends. The CDR3 loop spans 15 amino acids. CDR3: CASSLVGTSTDTQYF. DNA for the CDR3: TGTGCCAGCAGCTTAGTTGGGACTAGCACAGATACGCAGTATTTT.

This clone was observed a single time. In DNA form, the CDR3 reads TGCGCCAGCAGCCGTAAACAGGGATCTGACTATGGCTACACCTTC. Translating it yields CASSRKQGSDYGYTF. The V and J genes are TRBV4-3 and TRBJ1-2, with D perhaps matching TRBD1 (6 bases). The CDR3 has 15 amino acids. CDR1 and CDR2 (germline): LGHNA, YSLEER. V was clipped by 4 bases and J by 3 bases, with 15 bases between them.

V and J are TRBV7-6 and TRBJ2-3, with 8 bases fitting TRBD1. The CDR3 spans 15 residues. CDR1 and CDR2 (germline): SGHVS, FNYEAQ. The junction had 10 bases not matched to a gene; V was cut back by 5 bases and J by 6 bases. Here the CDR3 reads CASSTRQGSRDTQYF. Here the CDR3 DNA reads TGTGCCAGCAGCACCAGACAGGGGTCGAGGGATACGCAGTATTTT.

V and J are TRBV11-2 and TRBJ2-1; 9 bases match TRBD2. The CDR3 length is 16 residues. Unmatched junction bases numbered 9, after V lost 2 bases and J lost 7 bases. Germline V gene lookup returns CDR1 SGHAT and CDR2 FQNNGV. CDR3 in amino acids: CASSLRGSGLANEQFF. Here the CDR3 DNA reads TGTGCCAGCAGCTTACGCGGGAGCGGACTAGCGAATGAGCAGTTCTTC.

This clone was seen a handful of times. This sequence joins TRBV2 and TRBJ2-1; TRBD1 aligns across 8 bases. The CDR3 consists of 15 residues. Looked up from germline, CDR1 is SNHLY and CDR2 is FYNNEI. The V and J ends lost 6 bases and 3 bases, in that order; junction bases with no gene match: 7. CDR3 loop: CASRRQGILYNEQFF. CDR3 nucleotides: TGTGCCAGCAGAAGACAGGGGATCCTCTACAATGAGCAGTTCTTC. Variable domain in full (rest from reference TRBV2 and TRBJ2-1): EPEVTQTPSHQVTQMGQEVILRCVPISNHLYFYWYRQILGQKVEFLVSFYNNEISEKSEIFDDQFSVERPDGSNFTLKIRSTKLEDSAMYFCASRRQGILYNEQFFGPGTRLTVL.

This clone was picked up one time. The V gene is TRBV5-1, the J gene TRBJ2-2; 9 nucleotides align to TRBD1. The junction had 11 bases not matched to a gene; V was cut back by 0 bases and J by 5 bases. From germline, CDR1 is SGHRS and CDR2 YFSETQ. This CDR3 contains 18 residues. The CDR3 DNA follows: TGCGCCAGCAGCTTGGCCTCCCGGGACAGGGTGAGGACCGGGGAGCTGTTTTTT. Residues: CASSLASRDRVRTGELFF.

The V call is TRBV6-1, the J call TRBJ2-2, with 10 nucleotides matching TRBD1. V shed 2 bases, J shed 9 bases, and the junction held 6 bases outside the gene matches. Per the germline V gene, CDR1 is MNHNS and CDR2 is SASEGT. This CDR3 is built from 15 residues. This CDR3 is CASSEPGTGARELFF. CDR3 bases: TGTGCCAGCAGTGAACCAGGGACAGGGGCTAGGGAGCTGTTTTTT.

The gene calls are TRBV6-5 and TRBJ1-1; D is uncertain. This CDR3 spans 13 amino acids. Trimming cost V 6 bases and J 2 bases, with 10 bases left between them. CDR1 is MNHEY, CDR2 SVGAGI, per germline. For the CDR3, the DNA is TGTGCCAGCAGGCAAACTACCAACACTGAAGCTTTCTTT. Protein: CASRQTTNTEAFF.

The V call is TRBV18, the J call TRBJ1-1, with unresolved D. The CDR3 runs 13 residues. CDR1 and CDR2 from the germline V gene are KGHSH and LQKENI. V lost 4 bases and J 5 bases, leaving 11 bases between the germline ends. CDR3 nucleotide sequence: TGTGCCAGCTCACGGGATGCGGGGACTGAAGCTTTCTTT. Protein product: CASSRDAGTEAFF.

V is TRBV7-9 and J is TRBJ2-1; 13 nucleotides agree with TRBD2. V lost 3 bases to trimming and J lost 10 bases; unmatched junction nucleotides: 6. This CDR3 spans 15 amino acids. Germline V gene lookup returns CDR1 SEHNR and CDR2 FQNEAQ (reference sequence). CDR3 nucleotide sequence: TGTGCCAGCAGCTTCTGGACTAGCGGGAGCGGCGAGCAGTTCTTC. Translating it yields CASSFWTSGSGEQFF.

This chain connects TRBV9 to TRBJ2-1, with D possibly being TRBD2 (5 bases). V was clipped by 0 bases and J by 7 bases, with 14 bases between them. The CDR3 loop spans 15 amino acids. In germline, CDR1 is SGDLS, CDR2 YYNGEE. The CDR3 region is CASSVAGTSGNEQFF. The CDR3 DNA follows: TGTGCCAGCAGCGTAGCTGGAACTAGTGGTAATGAGCAGTTCTTC.

This chain links TRBV7-8 with TRBJ2-2; the D is unclear. The germline V gene encodes CDR1 SGHVS and CDR2 FQNEAQ. The CDR3 loop spans 14 amino acids. V lost 5 bases to trimming and J lost 2 bases, with 9 bases between them. The DNA of the CDR3 is TGTGCCAGCAGCCCCACGACAAACACCGGGGAGCTGTTTTTT. The encoded protein is CASSPTTNTGELFF. The full variable domain, in which reference TRBV7-8 and TRBJ2-2 provide the parts outside the CDR3, is GAGVSQSPRYKVAKRGQDVALRCDPISGHVSLFWYQQALGQGPEFLTYFQNEAQLDKSGLPSDRFFAERPEGSVSTLKIQRTQQEDSAVYLCASSPTTNTGELFFGEGSRLTVL.

The genes are TRBV19 and TRBJ2-2; 13 bases map to TRBD2. From germline, CDR1 is LNHDA and CDR2 SQIVND (reference sequence). With V trimmed by 11 bases and J by 6 bases, 6 bases remained unmatched. The CDR3 contains 14 residues. CDR3 sequence: CASRTSGSAGELFF. The CDR3 nucleotides are TGTGCCTCTCGGACTAGCGGGAGTGCCGGGGAGCTGTTTTTT. The whole variable domain, filled in from reference TRBV19 and TRBJ2-2, reads DGGITQSPKYLFRKEGQNVTLSCEQNLNHDAMYWYRQDPGQGLRLIYYSQIVNDFQKGDIAEGYSVSREKKESFPLTVTSAQKNPTAFYLCASRTSGSAGELFFGEGSRLTVL.

This chain connects TRBV29-1 to TRBJ1-1; no firm D call. The V and J ends lost 4 bases and 1 base respectively, with 4 bases between them. The CDR3 contains 11 residues. Germline lookup yields CDR1 SQVTM and CDR2 ANQGSEA. The CDR3 DNA follows: TGCAGCGTTGGTAGGAACACTGAAGCTTTCTTT. It specifies CSVGRNTEAFF. The variable domain in full, with the rest retrieved from reference TRBV29-1 and TRBJ1-1, is SAVISQKPSRDICQRGTSLTIQCQVDSQVTMMFWYRQQPGQSLTLIATANQGSEATYESGFVIDKFPISRPNLTFSTLTVSNMSPEDSSIYLCSVGRNTEAFFGQGTRLTVV.

V is TRBV3-1 (or the pseudogene TRBV3-2) and J is TRBJ2-1; 9 nucleotides line up with TRBD2. Trimming at V came to 4 bases and at J to 6 bases, leaving 13 bases not matched to a gene. The CDR3 is 17 amino acids. The germline V gene has CDR1 LGHDT and CDR2 YNNKEL (reference sequence). The CDR3 bases are TGTGCCAGCAGCCCGGGACATTGGCGGGGGGGCCCCAATGAGCAGTTCTTC. This gives the protein CASSPGHWRGGPNEQFF.

This chain uses TRBV5-1 with TRBJ2-3, with D perhaps matching TRBD1 (5 bases). This CDR3 region has 14 residues. Germline V gives CDR1 SGHRS, CDR2 YFSETQ. Trimming pared 2 bases from V and 2 bases from J, leaving 9 bases between. In DNA, the CDR3 is TGCGCCAGCAGCTTAAGACAGAACACAGATACGCAGTATTTT. As protein: CASSLRQNTDTQYF.

J is TRBJ2-3 and V is TRBV4-1, with 9 nucleotides matching TRBD2. Germline trimming cut 0 bases from V and 4 bases from J; bases unmatched to any gene: 5. Looked up from germline, CDR1 is MGHRA and CDR2 is YSYEKL. The CDR3 totals 16 residues. CDR3 coding DNA: TGCGCCAGCAGCCAAGATGGGGCGGGGGGGGCAGATACGCAGTATTTT. Its protein is CASSQDGAGGADTQYF.

The chain employs TRBV29-1 and TRBJ2-3; TRBD2 matches 8 bases. The CDR3 runs to 16 residues. Trimming took 3 bases from V and 6 from J; bases not matched to a gene: 14. Germline V lookup: CDR1 SQVTM, CDR2 ANQGSEA. CDR3 protein: CSVETLAGGGFDTQYF. In nucleotides, the CDR3 is TGCAGCGTTGAGACACTAGCCGGGGGGGGGTTCGATACGCAGTATTTT.

The rearrangement joins TRBV6-4 to TRBJ2-1, with 7 bases lining up with TRBD1. The CDR3 contains 15 residues. Germline values: CDR1 MRHNA, CDR2 SNTAGT. V shed 6 bases, J shed 13 bases, and the junction held 18 bases outside the gene matches. The CDR3 region has the DNA TGTGCCAGCAGGAGGCAAGACAGGGCTCCCTCCGGACAGTTCTTC. The encoded protein is CASRRQDRAPSGQFF.